The rows below give T cell receptor beta chains drawn from one sample of a study of blood T cell repertoires in COVID-19. Profiling relied on immunoSEQ multiplex PCR, and the TCRdb table lists in-frame clones only, not all of them. The profile shows over 200,000 clones, 70% to 90% of them singletons. Sequenced sample: peripheral blood. These receptors all come from a woman between 65 and 79 years old with active or convalescent COVID-19. The CDR3 runs from the conserved cysteine through the conserved F or W. D genes are given only for firm matches. For some rows the clone size is stated as once, few or many, or as a class when expanded; others skip it.

abundance: .; d_gene: .; j_gene: TRBJ1-2; v_gene: TRBV5-4; CDR3aa: CASSPQDSNYGYTF; CDR3nt: TGTGCCAGCAGCCCTCAGGACAGTAACTATGGCTACACCTTC
abundance: .; d_gene: .; j_gene: TRBJ2-4; v_gene: TRBV9; CDR3aa: CASSPRGGEAKNIQYF; CDR3nt: TGTGCCAGCAGCCCCAGGGGAGGGGAAGCCAAAAACATTCAGTACTTC
abundance: .; d_gene: TRBD1; j_gene: TRBJ2-5; v_gene: TRBV5-6; CDR3aa: CASSLFQGVIQETQYF; CDR3nt: TGTGCCAGCAGCTTGTTCCAGGGGGTTATCCAAGAGACCCAGTACTTC
abundance: .; d_gene: .; j_gene: TRBJ1-5; v_gene: TRBV28; CDR3aa: CASSIAQPQHF; CDR3nt: TGTGCCAGCAGTATAGCCCAGCCCCAGCATTTT
abundance: once; d_gene: TRBD2; j_gene: TRBJ2-7; v_gene: TRBV11-1; CDR3aa: CASSLSDGGSRQYF; CDR3nt: TGTGCCAGCAGCCTTTCGGATGGCGGGAGTAGGCAGTACTTC
abundance: .; d_gene: .; j_gene: TRBJ1-2; v_gene: TRBV9; CDR3aa: CASSLGRSYTF; CDR3nt: TGTGCCAGCAGCCTCGGGAGGTCCTACACCTTC
abundance: .; d_gene: TRBD2; j_gene: TRBJ2-2; v_gene: TRBV6-1; CDR3aa: CASSEALGLAGDTGELFF; CDR3nt: TGTGCCAGCAGTGAAGCTCTGGGACTAGCGGGGGACACCGGGGAGCTGTTTTTT
abundance: .; d_gene: .; j_gene: TRBJ1-2; v_gene: TRBV19; CDR3aa: CASSIVRDNGYTF; CDR3nt: TGTGCCAGTAGTATTGTCAGGGATAATGGCTACACCTTC
abundance: .; d_gene: .; j_gene: TRBJ2-7; v_gene: TRBV6-5; CDR3aa: CASSYSGQLPYEQYF; CDR3nt: TGTGCCAGCAGTTACTCAGGACAGCTCCCCTACGAGCAGTACTTC
abundance: .; d_gene: .; j_gene: TRBJ1-5; v_gene: TRBV6-2/TRBV6-3; CDR3aa: CASSLKSSNQPQHF; CDR3nt: TGTGCCAGCAGCCTCAAATCCAGCAATCAGCCCCAGCATTTT
abundance: .; d_gene: TRBD1; j_gene: TRBJ2-5; v_gene: TRBV3-1/TRBV3-2; CDR3aa: CASRSHRGSGETQYF; CDR3nt: TGTGCCAGCAGATCCCACAGGGGATCAGGGGAGACCCAGTACTTC
abundance: .; d_gene: TRBD1; j_gene: TRBJ2-7; v_gene: TRBV30; CDR3aa: CAWSLQGNEQYF; CDR3nt: TGTGCCTGGAGTCTACAGGGGAACGAGCAGTACTTC
abundance: .; d_gene: TRBD2; j_gene: TRBJ2-2; v_gene: TRBV5-1; CDR3aa: CASRAGGHTGELFF; CDR3nt: TGCGCCTCCCGAGCGGGAGGGCACACCGGGGAGCTGTTTTTT
abundance: few; d_gene: TRBD1; j_gene: TRBJ1-1; v_gene: TRBV7-2; CDR3aa: CASSLVGTAANTEAFF; CDR3nt: TGTGCCAGCAGCTTAGTGGGGACAGCCGCGAACACTGAAGCTTTCTTT
abundance: .; d_gene: .; j_gene: TRBJ1-2; v_gene: TRBV3-1/TRBV3-2; CDR3aa: CASSLPLAGGGYGYTF; CDR3nt: TGTGCCAGCAGCCTCCCGCTGGCTGGGGGCGGCTATGGCTACACCTTC
abundance: .; d_gene: TRBD2; j_gene: TRBJ2-3; v_gene: TRBV28; CDR3aa: CASSFPRLAGGATDTQYF; CDR3nt: TGTGCCAGCAGTTTCCCCCGACTAGCGGGAGGGGCCACAGATACGCAGTATTTT
abundance: .; d_gene: .; j_gene: TRBJ2-6; v_gene: TRBV5-1; CDR3aa: CASSTGQLQTRSGANVLTF; CDR3nt: TGCGCCAGCAGCACCGGACAGCTCCAGACTCGCTCTGGGGCCAACGTCCTGACTTTC
abundance: .; d_gene: .; j_gene: TRBJ2-5; v_gene: TRBV9; CDR3aa: CASSVGQAPRETQYF; CDR3nt: TGTGCCAGCAGCGTAGGTCAGGCCCCCCGGGAGACCCAGTACTTC